The clone carrying this TCR beta chain came up once. The data were taken from a study of cytomegalovirus exposure and HLA in healthy donors. Trimming shortened V by 5 bases and J by 2 bases, and 15 bases separated the two germline ends. The CDR3 consists of 15 residues. Germline V gives CDR1 MNHNY, CDR2 SVGAGI (reference sequence). Primers included in the PCR were 60 Vbeta and 13 Jbeta primers. Profiling relied on immunoSEQ multiplex PCR, and the TCRdb table lists in-frame clones only, not all of them. The table records about 78,000 clones, 72% of them present only once. What was sequenced was PBMCs. The chain combines TRBV6-6 with TRBJ1-2, with D possibly TRBD1 on 5 matching bases. The source is a woman between 40 and 50 years old in good health and CMV-seropositive. DNA of the CDR3: TGTGCCAGCAGTGGGGGGGGACGAGGAAACTATGGCTACACCTTC. This codes for CASSGGGRGNYGYTF.